This entry concerns a single T cell receptor (beta chain). Profiled with immunoSEQ multiplex PCR; TCRdb holds only in-frame clones, not every one. The profile shows over 950,000 clones, about 72% of them singletons. The data are from a study of shared clonotypes between healthy human individuals. The sequencing input was memory CD4+ T cells from PBMCs. The subset: CD45RA-negative fraction. This clonotype originated in a man aged 18 to 35 in good health. Some clones in this sample may be carry-over from other donors' samples.

CDR3 sequence: CASSPRGGLDEQFF. DNA of the CDR3: TGTGCCAGCAGCCCCCGGGGGGGTCTCGATGAGCAGTTCTTC. The genes are TRBV5-5 and TRBJ2-1; the match to TRBD2 covers 8 bases. The ends lost 4 bases at V and 8 bases at J; junction bases unmatched: 8. Germline CDR1 SGHKS, CDR2 YYEKEE (reference sequence). This CDR3 contains 14 residues.